The clone carrying this T cell receptor beta chain was found a few times. This specimen comes from a study of OX40 agonist ivuxolimab in advanced cancers. About the study: The diagnoses of dose-escalation patients were hepatocellular carcinoma, melanoma, renal cell or head and neck cancer.

With 0 bases removed from V and 7 bases from J, the gap between germline ends came to 12 bases. The CDR3 has 13 amino acids. Germline CDR1 is GTSNPN and CDR2 is SVGIG (reference sequence). Assay: immunoSEQ multiplex PCR; the TCRdb copy retains only in-frame clones and omits some. The repertoire holds about 77,000 clones, with about 90% as singletons. Sequencing was performed on CD4+ or CD8+ T cells sorted from blood, taken in a trial of the OX40 agonist ivuxolimab. This sequence originates from an adult with an advanced solid tumor such as melanoma, head and neck, liver or kidney cancer. The genes are TRBV30 and TRBJ1-1; maybe TRBD1 (5 bases). The CDR3 DNA follows: TGTGCCTGGAGTGTATACGGGGCCGGTGAAGCTTTCTTT. It codes for CAWSVYGAGEAFF.